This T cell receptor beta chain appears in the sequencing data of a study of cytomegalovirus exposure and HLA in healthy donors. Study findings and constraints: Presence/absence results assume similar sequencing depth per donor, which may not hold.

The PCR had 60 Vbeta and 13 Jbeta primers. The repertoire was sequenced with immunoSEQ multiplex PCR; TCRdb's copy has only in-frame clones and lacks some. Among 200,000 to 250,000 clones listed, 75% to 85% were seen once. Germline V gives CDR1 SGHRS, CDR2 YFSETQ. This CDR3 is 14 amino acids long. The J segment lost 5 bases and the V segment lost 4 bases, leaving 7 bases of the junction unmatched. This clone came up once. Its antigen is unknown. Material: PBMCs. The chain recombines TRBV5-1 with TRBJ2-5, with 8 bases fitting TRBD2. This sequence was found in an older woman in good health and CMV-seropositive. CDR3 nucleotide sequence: TGCGCCAGCAGCCTAGCGGGCGGATCGGAGACCCAGTACTTC. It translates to CASSLAGGSETQYF.